These 21 T cell receptor beta chains were all obtained from the same sample, sequenced in a study of control samples from healthy donors and cancer patients. Profiling relied on immunoSEQ multiplex PCR, and the TCRdb table lists in-frame clones only, not all of them. The sample comprises about 96,000 clones, over 85% of which are singletons, and 8% to 9.5% rests with the top ten. The sample consisted of blood. These receptors were taken from a man between 18 and 29 years old in good health.

The chain combines TRBV5-1 with TRBJ1-1, with D uncertain. Germline CDR1 reads SGHRS; CDR2 reads YFSETQ. This CDR3 region has 14 residues. V shed 0 bases and J shed 1 base, with 7 bases lying between them. The CDR3 region is CASSLAGENTEAFF. In DNA, the CDR3 is TGCGCCAGCAGCTTGGCTGGGGAGAACACTGAAGCTTTCTTT.

With respect to this clone: Other nucleotide sequences in the sample specify the same CDR3. This sequence joins TRBV3-1 (or the pseudogene TRBV3-2) and TRBJ1-5; D not certain. Germline V gene data show CDR1 as LGHDT and CDR2 as YNNKEL (reference sequence). The CDR3 totals 13 residues. V lost 1 base and J lost 5, with 6 bases in between. In DNA, the CDR3 is TGTGCCAGCAGCCAAGGGGGTTATCAGCCCCAGCATTTT. Translated: CASSQGGYQPQHF.

The chain carries TRBV2 and TRBJ1-2; 7 bases are shared with TRBD1. V was clipped by 2 bases and J by 6 bases; unmatched bases: 9. Germline CDR1 SNHLY, CDR2 FYNNEI. The CDR3 has 15 amino acids. CDR3 sequence: CASSEIRGPPNGYTF. The CDR3 DNA reads as TGTGCCAGCAGTGAAATTAGGGGGCCCCCCAATGGCTACACCTTC.

The gene calls are TRBV7-9 and TRBJ1-2; unclear D gene. Germline assignment: CDR1 SEHNR and CDR2 FQNEAQ (reference sequence). V was trimmed by 2 bases and J by 5 bases, leaving 9 bases between them. The CDR3 runs to 13 residues. This chain's CDR3 is CASSLLSSYGYTF. CDR3 coding DNA: TGTGCCAGCAGCTTACTATCAAGTTATGGCTACACCTTC.

The V gene is TRBV13, the J gene TRBJ1-2; a possible D gene is TRBD1 (6 bases). CDR3 length equals 14 residues. V lost 4 bases, J lost 4 bases, and 13 bases lay in between. Germline V lookup: CDR1 PRHDT, CDR2 FYEKMQ (reference sequence). CDR3 in amino acids: CASSSTNRVYGYTF. Here the CDR3 DNA reads TGTGCCAGCAGCTCAACCAACAGGGTCTATGGCTACACCTTC.

The chain carries TRBV21-1 and TRBJ2-2; the DNA was not used to check the table's D call, TRBD2. TRBV21-1 is flagged as a pseudogene. This CDR3 has 22 residues. Here the CDR3 DNA reads TGTGCCAGCAGCACCGTAGCGATCCCACACGGAGTGGACTACGCTTACACCGGGGAGCTGTTTTTT. Protein product: CASSTVAIPHGVDYAYTGELFF.

The gene calls are TRBV5-4 and TRBJ2-7; TRBD2 matches at 14 bases. Germline assignment: CDR1 SGHNT and CDR2 YYREEE (reference sequence). Losses at the gene ends were 0 bases for V and 7 bases for J; bases not matched to a gene: 3. The CDR3 has 15 residues. CDR3 coding DNA: TGTGCCAGCAGCTTGGTGGGACTAGCGGGAGCGGAGCAGTACTTC. This sequence encodes CASSLVGLAGAEQYF.

The V call is TRBV12-3 or TRBV12-4, the J call TRBJ2-1, with D tentatively TRBD1 (5 bases). This CDR3 spans 10 amino acids. The V gene lost 3 bases and the J gene lost 14 bases, with 8 bases spanning the gap. CDR3 loop: CASSFETEFF. CDR3 in DNA: TGTGCCAGCAGTTTCGAGACAGAGTTCTTC.

The J gene is TRBJ1-1, the V gene TRBV5-4; D uncertain. This CDR3 has 13 residues. The V end lost 4 bases, the J end lost 0 bases, and 7 bases lay between the germline ends. Per the germline V gene, CDR1 is SGHNT and CDR2 is YYREEE (reference sequence). The CDR3 DNA reads TGTGCCAGCAGCCCCAGCATGAACACTGAAGCTTTCTTT. Protein: CASSPSMNTEAFF.

CDR3: CASSLWGYGNQPQHF. In DNA form, the CDR3 reads TGTGCCAGCAGCTTGTGGGGGTATGGCAATCAGCCCCAGCATTTT. This chain connects TRBV5-6 to TRBJ1-5; possibly TRBD1 for D (5 bases). The CDR3 has 15 amino acids. Germline lookup yields CDR1 SGHDT and CDR2 YYEEEE. Trimming stripped 1 base from V and 2 bases from J, with 10 bases between.

The chain carries TRBV4-1 and TRBJ1-2; D gene uncertain. The CDR3 loop spans 13 amino acids. The V end lost 0 bases, the J end lost 8 bases, and 10 bases lay between the germline ends. Per the germline V gene, CDR1 is MGHRA and CDR2 is YSYEKL. CDR3 region: CASSQEVGRGYTF. The CDR3 DNA reads TGCGCCAGCAGCCAAGAGGTAGGCCGGGGCTACACCTTC.

The chain links TRBV7-9 to TRBJ2-7; D call uncertain. The CDR3 is 11 amino acids. Germline V gene data show CDR1 as SEHNR and CDR2 as FQNEAQ (reference sequence). The ends were cut back, 11 bases at V and 5 bases at J, with 13 bases in the middle. Here the CDR3 reads CASHGGDEQYF. CDR3 bases: TGTGCCTCGCATGGCGGAGACGAGCAGTACTTC.

The chain has TRBV4-2 and TRBJ1-5, with 9 bases identical to TRBD1. V was pared by 6 bases and J by 0 bases, with 3 bases of the junction left unmatched. The CDR3 covers 15 residues. CDR1 and CDR2 (germline): LGHNA, YNFKEQ. The CDR3 nucleotides read TGTGCCAGCAGGAGGACAGGGGATAGCAATCAGCCCCAGCATTTT. Residues: CASRRTGDSNQPQHF.

The rearrangement links TRBV10-3 to TRBJ2-3; D ambiguous. V gave up 8 bases and J gave up 5 bases, with 17 bases separating them. This CDR3 region has 14 residues. Per germline, CDR1 ENHRY and CDR2 SYGVKD. CDR3 sequence reads: CAIGVSTQLDTQYF. In nucleotides, the CDR3 is TGTGCCATCGGGGTCTCCACCCAATTAGATACGCAGTATTTT.

This chain joins TRBV15 and TRBJ1-2; D is uncertain. Germline V gene sequence: CDR1 LNHNV, CDR2 YYDKDF (reference sequence). V gave up 0 bases and J gave up 2 bases, with 13 bases separating them. This CDR3 region has 16 residues. This CDR3 reads CATSRDWSPRNYGYTF. The CDR3 DNA is TGTGCCACCAGCAGAGATTGGAGCCCGCGCAACTATGGCTACACCTTC. The full variable domain, with the rest looked up from reference TRBV15 and TRBJ1-2, is DAMVIQNPRYQVTQFGKPVTLSCSQTLNHNVMYWYQQKSSQAPKLLFHYYDKDFNNEADTPDNFQSRRPNTSFCFLDIRSPGLGDTAMYLCATSRDWSPRNYGYTFGSGTRLTVV.

The table lists this clone with a count of one. CDR3 in amino acids: CASSLSPLTPPGDEQYF. The CDR3 bases are TGTGCCAGCAGCTTATCCCCCCTTACTCCCCCCGGTGACGAGCAGTACTTC. The chain links TRBV7-2 to TRBJ2-7; D gene uncertain. With 2 bases removed from V and 5 bases from J, the gap between germline ends came to 22 bases. The CDR3 covers 17 residues. Germline lookup yields CDR1 SGHTA and CDR2 FQGNSA.

This chain joins TRBV5-4 and TRBJ1-5, with a weak D call TRBD1 (5 bases). V was shortened by 4 bases and J by 5 bases, with 10 bases between the two germline ends. Germline CDR1 and CDR2: SGHNT and YYREEE (reference sequence). The length of the CDR3 is 13 residues. The CDR3 DNA is TGTGCCAGCAGCGAAAGGGGTGATCAGCCCCAGCATTTT. It codes for CASSERGDQPQHF.

This clone is a singleton in its sample. CDR3 bases: TGTGCCAGCAGCTTAGCCGACCTGGGACTAGCGGGGGGGAGCTCCTACGAGCAGTACTTC. It specifies CASSLADLGLAGGSSYEQYF. The chain links TRBV13 to TRBJ2-7, with TRBD2 matching 16 bases. Germline V gene sequence: CDR1 PRHDT, CDR2 FYEKMQ (reference sequence). The CDR3 has 20 residues. V dropped 1 base and J dropped 0; count of bases not matched to a gene: 9.

The V gene is TRBV19, the J gene TRBJ1-2; unclear D gene. Trimming cost V 6 bases and J 7 bases, with 15 bases left between them. Germline CDR1 reads LNHDA; CDR2 reads SQIVND (reference sequence). This CDR3 is 13 amino acids long. The CDR3, as DNA: TGTGCCAGTAGCGCCACCGAGAGTGGTGGCTACACCTTC. Residues: CASSATESGGYTF.

V is TRBV15 and J is TRBJ2-7, with a possible D match to TRBD2 (6 bases). V was cut by 1 base and J by 7 bases, with 17 bases left in between. The CDR3 runs 15 residues. Germline CDR1 reads LNHNV; CDR2 reads YYDKDF (reference sequence). CDR3 loop: CATSRGGLAGTEQYF. CDR3 coding DNA: TGTGCCACCAGCAGAGGGGGACTGGCGGGGACTGAGCAGTACTTC. The entire variable domain, with the rest obtained from reference TRBV15 and TRBJ2-7, is as follows: DAMVIQNPRYQVTQFGKPVTLSCSQTLNHNVMYWYQQKSSQAPKLLFHYYDKDFNNEADTPDNFQSRRPNTSFCFLDIRSPGLGDTAMYLCATSRGGLAGTEQYFGPGTRLTVT.

This chain links TRBV10-3 with TRBJ2-3; 12 nucleotides align to TRBD1. The CDR3 extends over 16 amino acids. The V segment lost 0 bases and the J segment 6 bases; nucleotides outside the gene matches: 4. Looked up from germline, CDR1 is ENHRY and CDR2 is SYGVKD. CDR3 bases: TGTGCCATCAGTGAGTCTCCGGGACAGGGGGCTGATACGCAGTATTTT. Translating it yields CAISESPGQGADTQYF.